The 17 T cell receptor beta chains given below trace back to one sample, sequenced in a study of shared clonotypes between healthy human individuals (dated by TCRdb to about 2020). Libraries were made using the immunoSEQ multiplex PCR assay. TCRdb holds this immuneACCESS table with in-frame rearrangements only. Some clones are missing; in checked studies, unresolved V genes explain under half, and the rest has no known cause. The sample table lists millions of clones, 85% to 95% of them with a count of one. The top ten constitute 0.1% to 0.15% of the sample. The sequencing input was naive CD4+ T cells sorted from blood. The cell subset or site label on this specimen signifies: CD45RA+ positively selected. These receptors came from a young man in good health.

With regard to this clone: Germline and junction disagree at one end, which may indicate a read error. The CDR3 loop is CASKEGQGINEQFF. The CDR3 DNA sequence: TGTGCGAGCAAGGAGGGACAGGGTATCAATGAGCAGTTCTTC. J is TRBJ2-1 and V is TRBV2, with 9 bases fitting TRBD1. The V gene's germline CDR1 is SNHLY and CDR2 FYNNEI. CDR3 length: 14 amino acids.

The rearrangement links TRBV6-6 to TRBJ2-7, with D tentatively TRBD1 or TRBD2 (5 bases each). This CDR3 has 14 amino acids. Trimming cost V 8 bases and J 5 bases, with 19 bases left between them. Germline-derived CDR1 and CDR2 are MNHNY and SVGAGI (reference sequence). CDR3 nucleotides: TGTGCCAGCTCCGGACTGGGACCACTCCACGAGCAGTACTTC. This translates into CASSGLGPLHEQYF.

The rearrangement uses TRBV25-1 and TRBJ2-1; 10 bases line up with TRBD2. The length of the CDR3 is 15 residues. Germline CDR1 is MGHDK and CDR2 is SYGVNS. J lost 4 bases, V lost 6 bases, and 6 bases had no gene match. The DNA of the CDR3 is TGTGCCAGCAGCCCAGGACTAGCGGTGTACAATGAGCAGTTCTTC. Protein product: CASSPGLAVYNEQFF.

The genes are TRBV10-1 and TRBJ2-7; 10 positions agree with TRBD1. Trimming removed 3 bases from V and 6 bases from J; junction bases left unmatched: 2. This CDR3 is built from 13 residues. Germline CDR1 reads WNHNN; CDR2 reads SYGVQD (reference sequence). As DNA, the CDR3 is TGCGCCAGCAGTGAATGGACAGGGGGCGAGCAGTACTTC. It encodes CASSEWTGGEQYF.

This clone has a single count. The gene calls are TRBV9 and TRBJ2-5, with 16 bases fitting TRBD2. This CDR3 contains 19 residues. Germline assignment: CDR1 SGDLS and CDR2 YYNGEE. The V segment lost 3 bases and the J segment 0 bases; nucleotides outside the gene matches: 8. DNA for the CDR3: TGTGCCAGCAGCGGGCCCGGGACTAGCGGGGGGGCCCACCAAGAGACCCAGTACTTC. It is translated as CASSGPGTSGGAHQETQYF.

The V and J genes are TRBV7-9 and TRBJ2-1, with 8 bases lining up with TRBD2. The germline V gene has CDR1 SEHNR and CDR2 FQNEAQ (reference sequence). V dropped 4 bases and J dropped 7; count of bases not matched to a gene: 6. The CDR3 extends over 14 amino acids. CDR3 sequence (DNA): TGTGCCAGCAGCTGGGCGGGAGGTTCGAATGAGCAGTTCTTC. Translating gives CASSWAGGSNEQFF.

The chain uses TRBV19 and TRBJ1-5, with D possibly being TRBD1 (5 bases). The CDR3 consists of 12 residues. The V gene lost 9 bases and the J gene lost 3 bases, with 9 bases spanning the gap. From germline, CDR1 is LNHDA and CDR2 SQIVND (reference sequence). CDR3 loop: CASREPNQPQHF. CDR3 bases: TGTGCCAGCAGGGAGCCCAATCAGCCCCAGCATTTT. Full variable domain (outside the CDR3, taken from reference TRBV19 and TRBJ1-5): DGGITQSPKYLFRKEGQNVTLSCEQNLNHDAMYWYRQDPGQGLRLIYYSQIVNDFQKGDIAEGYSVSREKKESFPLTVTSAQKNPTAFYLCASREPNQPQHFGDGTRLSIL.

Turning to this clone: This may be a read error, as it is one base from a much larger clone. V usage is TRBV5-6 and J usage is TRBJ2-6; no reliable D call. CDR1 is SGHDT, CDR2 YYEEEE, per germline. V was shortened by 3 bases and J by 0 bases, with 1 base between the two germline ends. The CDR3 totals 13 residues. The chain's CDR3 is CASSYSGANVLTF. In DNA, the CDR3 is TGTGCCAGCAGCTACTCTGGGGCCAACGTCCTGACTTTC.

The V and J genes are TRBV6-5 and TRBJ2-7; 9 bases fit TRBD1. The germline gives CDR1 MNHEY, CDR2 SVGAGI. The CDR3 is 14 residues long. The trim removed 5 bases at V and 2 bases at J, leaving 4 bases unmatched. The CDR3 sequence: CASSRTGEAYEQYF. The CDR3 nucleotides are TGTGCCAGCAGTCGGACAGGGGAGGCCTACGAGCAGTACTTC.

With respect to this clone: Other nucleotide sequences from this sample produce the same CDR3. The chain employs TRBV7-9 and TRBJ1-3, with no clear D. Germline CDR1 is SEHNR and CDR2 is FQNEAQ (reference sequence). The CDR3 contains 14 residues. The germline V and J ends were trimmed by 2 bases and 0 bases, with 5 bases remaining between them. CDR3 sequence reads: CASSLTGSGNTIYF. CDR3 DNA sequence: TGTGCCAGCAGCTTAACCGGCTCTGGAAACACCATATATTTT.

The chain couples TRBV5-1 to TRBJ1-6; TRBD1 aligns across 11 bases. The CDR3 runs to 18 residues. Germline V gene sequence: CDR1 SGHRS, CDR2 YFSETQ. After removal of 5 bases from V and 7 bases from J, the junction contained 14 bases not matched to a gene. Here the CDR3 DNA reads TGCGCCAGCAGAACCTTGGACAGGGGGCTTGGAGTGAATTCACCCCTCCACTTT. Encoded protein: CASRTLDRGLGVNSPLHF.

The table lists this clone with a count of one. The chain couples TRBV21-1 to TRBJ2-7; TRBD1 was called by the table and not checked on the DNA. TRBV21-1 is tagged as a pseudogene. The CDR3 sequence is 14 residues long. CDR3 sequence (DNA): TGTGCCAGCAGCAAAGAGACAGCTCACTTCGAGCAGTACTTC. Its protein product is CASSKETAHFEQYF.

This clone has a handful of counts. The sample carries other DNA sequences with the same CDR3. The CDR3 DNA is TGTGCCAGCAGTTTACTCGGGACCGGCTACACCTTC. Translating it yields CASSLLGTGYTF. The genes are TRBV28 and TRBJ1-2; a possible D gene is TRBD1 (5 bases). Looked up from germline, CDR1 is MDHEN and CDR2 is SYDVKM. V was cut by 2 bases and J by 8 bases, with 9 bases left in between. This CDR3 spans 12 amino acids.

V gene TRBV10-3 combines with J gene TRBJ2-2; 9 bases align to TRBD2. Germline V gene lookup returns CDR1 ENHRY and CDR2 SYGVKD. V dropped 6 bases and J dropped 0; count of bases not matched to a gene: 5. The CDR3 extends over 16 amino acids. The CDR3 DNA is TGTGCCATCAGCACCCTAGCGGGGACGAACACCGGGGAGCTGTTTTTT. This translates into CAISTLAGTNTGELFF.

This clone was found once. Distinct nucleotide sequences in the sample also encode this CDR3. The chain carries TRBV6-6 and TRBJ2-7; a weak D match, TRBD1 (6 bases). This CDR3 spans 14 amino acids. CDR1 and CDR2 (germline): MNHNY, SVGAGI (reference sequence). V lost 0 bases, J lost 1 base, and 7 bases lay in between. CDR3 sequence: CASSYSGQSYEQYF. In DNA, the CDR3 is TGTGCCAGCAGTTACTCGGGACAATCCTACGAGCAGTACTTC.

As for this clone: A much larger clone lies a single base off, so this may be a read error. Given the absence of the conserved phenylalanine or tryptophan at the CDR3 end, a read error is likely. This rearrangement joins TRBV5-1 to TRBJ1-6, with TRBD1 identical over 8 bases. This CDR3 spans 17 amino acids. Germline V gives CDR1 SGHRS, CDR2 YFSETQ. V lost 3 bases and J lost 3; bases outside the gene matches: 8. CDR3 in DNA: TGCGCCAGCAGCTGGGGACAGGACCAACTCTATAATTCACCCCTCCACCTT. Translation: CASSWGQDQLYNSPLHL.

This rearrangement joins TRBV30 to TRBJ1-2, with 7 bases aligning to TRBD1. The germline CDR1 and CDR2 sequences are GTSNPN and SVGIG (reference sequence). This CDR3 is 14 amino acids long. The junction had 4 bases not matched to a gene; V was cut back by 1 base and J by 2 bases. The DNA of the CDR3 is TGTGCCTGGAGTGCCGGGACAGAGAACTATGGCTACACCTTC. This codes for CAWSAGTENYGYTF.